This TCR beta chain was captured in a study of T cell responses to AZD1222 COVID-19 vaccine. The data were produced by immunoSEQ multiplex PCR, yet TCRdb's version contains in-frame clones alone and is incomplete. Of some 130,000 clones listed, over 85% were seen once; the top ten hold roughly 7.1%. Study findings and constraints: Researchers took repertoire samples only after the peak T cell response had come. Donors, mostly white British, included more females; clonal diversity was possibly underestimated. Spike-specific TCR breadth and depth both grew after two AZD1222 doses. Targeting of unmutated variant regions was reportedly seen in nearly half of spike-specific TCRs.

This clone was seen a single time. No antigen is known for it. V was clipped by 6 bases and J by 4 bases; unmatched bases: 1. The CDR3 is made up of 12 amino acids. Germline V gene lookup returns CDR1 SGHDT and CDR2 YYEEEE. Sequencing used peripheral blood, obtained 28 days after the second AZD1222 dose. The chain recombines TRBV5-6 with TRBJ2-3, with 8 bases matching TRBD2. This clonotype was sampled from an adult who received the AZD1222 COVID-19 vaccine. In DNA, the CDR3 is TGTGCCAGCACGGGGGGGGCAGATACGCAGTATTTT. As protein: CASTGGADTQYF.